The rows below give T cell receptor beta chains drawn from one sample of a study of OX40 agonist ivuxolimab in advanced cancers. Assay: immunoSEQ multiplex PCR; the TCRdb copy retains only in-frame clones and omits some. Here the sample spans 70,000 or so clones, 85% to 90% being singletons. Sample: CD4+ or CD8+ T cells sorted from blood, taken in a trial of the OX40 agonist ivuxolimab. The receptors here all came from an adult with an advanced solid tumor such as melanoma, head and neck, liver or kidney cancer. Each CDR3 is given with its conserved first and last residue. The order of the fields is J gene, clone size, V gene, D gene, CDR3 protein, CDR3 DNA. The D gene is left open where the match is weak. The size entry is marked missing in some rows and otherwise reads once, few, many or a size class.

j_call: TRBJ2-7
clone_size: NA
v_call: TRBV7-9
d_call: NA
cdr3_aa: CASTRTAARYEQYF
cdr3_nt: TGTGCCAGCACGCGTACCGCGGCCAGGTACGAGCAGTACTTC

j_call: TRBJ2-1
clone_size: NA
v_call: TRBV7-2
d_call: NA
cdr3_aa: CASSFQRGEQFF
cdr3_nt: TGTGCCAGCAGCTTCCAGCGTGGTGAGCAGTTCTTC

j_call: TRBJ1-5
clone_size: NA
v_call: TRBV29-1
d_call: NA
cdr3_aa: CSVGTGREPQHF
cdr3_nt: TGCAGCGTGGGGACGGGAAGGGAGCCCCAGCATTTT

j_call: TRBJ2-1
clone_size: NA
v_call: TRBV4-1
d_call: TRBD1
cdr3_aa: CASSLTGGDYNEQFF
cdr3_nt: TGCGCCAGCAGCCTTACAGGGGGTGATTACAATGAGCAGTTCTTC

j_call: TRBJ2-7
clone_size: NA
v_call: TRBV18
d_call: NA
cdr3_aa: CASSGGSYEQYF
cdr3_nt: TGTGCCAGCTCAGGGGGATCCTACGAGCAGTACTTC

j_call: TRBJ1-2
clone_size: NA
v_call: TRBV7-2
d_call: NA
cdr3_aa: CASRLGSQTHGYGYTF
cdr3_nt: TGTGCCAGCAGGTTAGGGTCGCAGACCCATGGCTATGGCTACACCTTC

j_call: TRBJ2-3
clone_size: NA
v_call: TRBV7-2
d_call: TRBD1
cdr3_aa: CASSPNHRGADTQYF
cdr3_nt: TGTGCCAGCAGCCCAAACCACAGGGGCGCAGATACGCAGTATTTT

j_call: TRBJ2-1
clone_size: NA
v_call: TRBV15
d_call: NA
cdr3_aa: CATSSRGDGGNEQFF
cdr3_nt: TGTGCCACCAGCAGCCGAGGGGACGGGGGAAATGAGCAGTTCTTC

j_call: TRBJ2-7
clone_size: NA
v_call: TRBV2
d_call: NA
cdr3_aa: CASSPNRGYEQYF
cdr3_nt: TGTGCCAGCAGCCCAAACCGGGGCTACGAGCAGTACTTC

j_call: TRBJ1-5
clone_size: once
v_call: TRBV7-9
d_call: NA
cdr3_aa: CASSSGEGPQHF
cdr3_nt: TGTGCCAGCAGCTCAGGGGAAGGGCCCCAGCATTTT

j_call: TRBJ2-7
clone_size: NA
v_call: TRBV7-9
d_call: NA
cdr3_aa: CASSLEGIEQYF
cdr3_nt: TGTGCCAGCAGCTTAGAAGGGATCGAGCAGTACTTC

j_call: TRBJ1-2
clone_size: once
v_call: TRBV6-6
d_call: NA
cdr3_aa: CASSYSGRWGSGYTF
cdr3_nt: TGTGCCAGCAGTTACTCGGGCCGGTGGGGAAGTGGCTACACCTTC

j_call: TRBJ1-2
clone_size: NA
v_call: TRBV5-5
d_call: NA
cdr3_aa: CASSLDSGLGGYTF
cdr3_nt: TGTGCCAGCAGCTTGGATTCGGGGCTGGGAGGCTACACCTTC

j_call: TRBJ1-2
clone_size: NA
v_call: TRBV6-5
d_call: NA
cdr3_aa: CASSYEGNYGYTF
cdr3_nt: TGTGCCAGCAGTTACGAGGGGAACTATGGCTACACCTTC

j_call: TRBJ1-3
clone_size: once
v_call: TRBV11-2
d_call: NA
cdr3_aa: CASSLVAGAGNTIYF
cdr3_nt: TGTGCCAGCAGCTTAGTAGCAGGGGCTGGAAACACCATATATTTT

j_call: TRBJ2-7
clone_size: NA
v_call: TRBV6-6
d_call: TRBD1
cdr3_aa: CASSYLGQGYEQYF
cdr3_nt: TGTGCCAGCAGTTACTTGGGACAGGGATACGAGCAGTACTTC

j_call: TRBJ2-7
clone_size: NA
v_call: TRBV5-1
d_call: TRBD1
cdr3_aa: CASSLATGASSYEQYF
cdr3_nt: TGCGCCAGCAGCTTGGCGACAGGGGCGAGCTCCTACGAGCAGTACTTC

j_call: TRBJ2-7
clone_size: once
v_call: TRBV10-3
d_call: NA
cdr3_aa: CAITRTGSSYEQYF
cdr3_nt: TGTGCCATCACAAGGACCGGCAGCTCCTACGAGCAGTACTTC

j_call: TRBJ2-7
clone_size: once
v_call: TRBV7-9
d_call: NA
cdr3_aa: CASSSTYEQYF
cdr3_nt: TGTGCCAGCAGCTCCACCTACGAGCAGTACTTC